This entry features one T cell receptor (beta chain) sequence. This clone was observed a handful of times. This receptor's antigen is unknown. Per-base quality was not reported, and no clone a single base away is much larger than it. Repertoires were sampled multiple times during chemoradiotherapy, which allowed clonal expansion in the tumor microenvironment to be followed. Measured from the cysteine to the phenylalanine, the CDR3 is 18 residues long. Only the CDR3 DNA stays, 54 bases, in frame from base 1. At the junction V is shortened by 1 base and J by 5 bases; bases outside the gene matches: 16. Per the germline V gene, LGHNA is the CDR1 and YNFKEQ is the CDR2. The data are from a study of chemoradiotherapy in HPV16-positive cancers (dated by TCRdb to 2022 to 2024). General notes on the study: Functional T-cell assays on cells from two HPV16-positive patients defined candidate HPV-specific T-cell clones and common TCR motifs. The study asked whether T-cell immunity to the HPV oncoproteins E6 and E7 changes during chemoradiotherapy and whether this immunity affects survival. TCR repertoires from some 90 patients with HPV-related cancers were then used to track the candidate HPV-specific TCRs and motifs. Beyond this particular receptor, the publication reports: The functional definition of HPV-specific T cells was derived from only two HPV16-positive patients, and the survival association was reported for HPV16-positive patients. Expansion of candidate HPV-specific clones and E7-related TCR motifs was observed in the tumor microenvironment during treatment, whereas no such expansion was observed for non-HPV-specific T cells. In HPV16-positive patients, expansion of HPV-responsive T cells during chemoradiotherapy was found to be associated with improved recurrence-free survival.

Library preparation was by the immunoSEQ multiplex PCR assay. TCRdb mirrors the immuneACCESS table, restricted to in-frame sequences. Some clones are absent from its copies; in checked studies, under half trace to an unresolved V gene, and the reason for the others is unknown. The sample profile shows about 20,000 clones; around 87% of them were found once. Roughly 2.3% of the sample is in the top ten clones. The rearrangement combines TRBV4-2 with TRBJ1-2, with 7 bases aligning to TRBD1. Material: blood, obtained from a patient who underwent chemoradiotherapy. This sequence originates from a human donor with HPV-associated anogenital cancer. The CDR3: CASSQATGTVPGLYGYTF. The sequence in DNA is TGTGCCAGCAGCCAAGCCACCGGGACAGTCCCAGGGCTATATGGCTACACCTTC.